The entry below gives a single TCR beta chain sequence along with its context. What antigen it recognizes has not been identified. Per-base qualities were not stored, and no clone one base away is much larger. Other DNA sequences in this sample translate to the same CDR3. CDR1 and CDR2, looked up from the germline V gene, are SGDLS and YYNGEE. Trimming takes 0 bases off V and 5 bases off J; junction bases not matched to a gene: 5. Inclusive of the bounding cysteine and phenylalanine, the CDR3 is 14 residues long. Only the CDR3 portion is preserved as DNA: 42 bases, with reading frame beginning at the first base. The data derive from a study of technical replicates of blood from several donors (dated by TCRdb to 2016 to 2017). The library was produced with the immunoSEQ multiplex PCR assay. As stored in TCRdb, this immuneACCESS dataset retains in-frame rearrangements with V and J assigned. A fraction of the clones does not appear; measured against another copy, unresolved V genes explain less than half of the discrepancy, and the remainder lacks a known reason. This sample comprises tens of thousands of clones, about 94% of them detected only once. In total, the top ten clones hold 0.38% of the sample.

Specimen: T cells isolated from PBMCs. This receptor was identified in a human donor in good health. The chain joins TRBV9 to TRBJ2-7; a stretch of 7 junction bases matches TRBD1. CDR3 sequence: CASSVGQGVHEQYF. The nucleotides are TGTGCCAGCAGCGTAGGGCAGGGGGTCCACGAGCAGTACTTC.